Sequencing of this TCR beta chain was carried out in a study of CD8 T cells in Susac syndrome (dated by TCRdb to the late 2010s). For the study in its entirety: Whether CD8+ T cell activation and differentiation in Susac syndrome was antigen driven was tested using repertoire sequencing. The study compared CD8+ T cell repertoire clonality among roughly 12 healthy donors, roughly 14 Susac syndrome patients and approximately 16 multiple sclerosis patients.

RNA was extracted using the RNeasy kit, and about 0.45 to 1 ug of the RNA was reverse transcribed with random hexamers. TCR beta CDR3 regions were amplified with the immunoSEQ multiplex PCR assay covering 54 Vbeta and 13 Jbeta segments. PCR amplification bias was corrected using a synthetic template baseline for primer optimization and computational correction. For the original study's pipeline: Reads were annotated to V, D and J genes according to IMGT and were analyzed with immunoSEQ Analyzer, with only productive sequences retained. Clonality was computed as one minus Shannon entropy normalized by log2 of the number of productive unique sequences. Public and private clones were assessed among the 100 most prevalent clones of each patient and control. Clones were defined as Susac-specific if absent from the healthy and MS cohorts, from around 1,100 published viral clones and from other ImmuneACCESS disease sequences. TCRdb's own reprocessing of the public reads used fastp at Q25 and MiXCR and kept productive beta chains. When rows share a CDR3 protein, they turn into one entry using the most common DNA and genes. The V and J calls, along with clone size, are taken from TCRdb and not from the paper's own processing. The sample contains about 89,000 distinct CDR3 sequences, approximately 92% of them found a single time. 0.25% to 0.4% of the sample is held by the ten biggest clonotypes.

Peripheral blood CD8+ and CD4+ T cells from healthy donors, Susac syndrome patients and multiple sclerosis patients were profiled using high-throughput TCR beta sequencing. Healthy donors were age- and sex-matched controls. Bulk CD8+ and CD4+ T cells were purified by magnetic negative isolation, while CD8+ TEMRA cells were enriched using FACS. Blood was drawn into EDTA tubes, processed within 24 hours, and PBMCs were isolated by density gradient centrifugation. PBMCs intended for TCR sequencing were frozen in liquid nitrogen and were later thawed in a 37 degrees C water bath. The sorted or isolated CD4+, CD8+ and CD8+ TEMRA cells had a purity of 90% or higher. Results and caveats for the whole study, not just this receptor: The TCR sequencing and HLA analysis was acknowledged to have included a relatively small number of individuals.

Concerning this clonotype itself: The antigen it binds to is not known. No clone much larger than this one lies a single base away; base qualities are absent.

The specimen sequenced was CD8+ T cells from PBMCs. This TCR derives from a human donor in good health.

The CDR3 reads as follows: CASSDSQAGELFF. The DNA sequence is as follows: TGTGCCAGCAGTGACTCTCAGGCCGGGGAGCTGTTTTTT. This receptor chain uses TRBV6-4 and TRBJ2-2; confidence is insufficient to name the D gene. The junction carries 5 bases between V and J, which are trimmed by 0 bases and 6 bases respectively. CDR3 length: 13 amino acids, cysteine to phenylalanine. Only the CDR3 DNA is retained, 39 bases long and in frame from the first base. The germline V gene gives CDR1 as MRHNA and CDR2 as SNTAGT.